This paragraph reports one T cell receptor (beta chain). In the authors' workflow: Reference gene primer amplification in the assay estimated nucleated cell counts. Clones were read by immunoSEQ multiplex PCR, and TCRdb kept only the in-frame ones, dropping some. D and trimming come from the DNA, and the V and J calls and clone size come from that table. The sample holds 100,000 to 150,000 clones, approximately 90% seen once. The source of the sample is a study of blood T cell repertoires in COVID-19. Study context: Specimens from acute and convalescent COVID-19 originated in the United States, Italy and Spain. T cells, B-cell-depleted T cells, or PBMCs provided the cDNA or gDNA that served as material.

Patients in Seattle were enrolled during active infection, then followed longitudinally. Germline V gives CDR1 SGHRS, CDR2 YFSETQ. V lost 1 base and J 0 bases, leaving 4 bases between the germline ends. The CDR3 consists of 13 residues. The V and J genes are TRBV5-1 and TRBJ1-1, with no clear D. Sequenced: peripheral blood. The receptor was derived from a man in his forties or fifties with COVID-19, enrolled during active disease. The CDR3 loop reads CASSLSLNTEAFF. The CDR3, as DNA: TGCGCCAGCAGCTTGTCCTTGAACACTGAAGCTTTCTTT.